This T cell receptor (beta chain) was recorded in a study of beta chain features in type 1 diabetes. As for this clone: Its target is not known.

Study conclusions and caveats: Patients with type 1 diabetes carried fewer insertions and had more deletions at their VDJ junctions.

Investigators reverse transcribed all isolated RNA, so they sequenced expressed TCRB transcripts. Measured with immunoSEQ multiplex PCR; TCRdb has only the in-frame clones, and not every one. Seen here are about 180,000 clones, 10% to 15% observed once, and the top ten hold less than 0.7%. The CDR3 has 15 residues. The V and J ends lost 3 bases and 6 bases respectively, with 15 bases between them. Germline assignment: CDR1 MDHEN and CDR2 SYDVKM. The TCR was taken from a woman aged 18-29 years in good health. The material sequenced was central memory CD4+ T cells from blood. This chain connects TRBV28 to TRBJ2-1, with D maybe TRBD1 (5 bases). The CDR3 here is CASSLHGQGVNEQFF. The CDR3 nucleotides read TGTGCCAGCAGTTTGCATGGACAAGGAGTCAATGAGCAGTTCTTC. The full variable domain, with the rest looked up from reference TRBV28 and TRBJ2-1, is DVKVTQSSRYLVKRTGEKVFLECVQDMDHENMFWYRQDPGLGLRLIYFSYDVKMKEKGDIPEGYSVSREKKERFSLILESASTNQTSMYLCASSLHGQGVNEQFFGPGTRLTVL.